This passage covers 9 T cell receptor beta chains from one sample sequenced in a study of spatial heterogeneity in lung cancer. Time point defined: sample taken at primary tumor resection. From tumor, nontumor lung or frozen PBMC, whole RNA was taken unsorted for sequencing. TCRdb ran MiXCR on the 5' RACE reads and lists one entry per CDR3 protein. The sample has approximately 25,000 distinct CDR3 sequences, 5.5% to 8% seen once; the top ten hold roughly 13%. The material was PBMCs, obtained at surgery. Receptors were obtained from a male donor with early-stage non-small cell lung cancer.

The DNA for the CDR3 is TGCGCCAGCAGTTCCGCTGACGAGCAGTACTTC. Translating it yields CASSSADEQYF. The chain carries TRBV5-1 and TRBJ2-7; D not resolved. This CDR3 has 11 residues. Germline CDR1 SGHRS, CDR2 YFSETQ. The V gene lost 5 bases and the J gene lost 5 bases, with 8 bases spanning the gap.

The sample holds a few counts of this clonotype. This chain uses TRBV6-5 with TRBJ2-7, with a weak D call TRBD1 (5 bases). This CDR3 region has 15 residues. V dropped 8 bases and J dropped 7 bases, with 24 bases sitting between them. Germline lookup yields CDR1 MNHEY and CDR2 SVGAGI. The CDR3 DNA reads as TGTGCCAGCCGGGTGACAGCTTCCCCTACTCGGGAGCAGTACTTC. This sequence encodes CASRVTASPTREQYF.

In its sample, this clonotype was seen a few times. Here the CDR3 reads CSARVGGASYNSPLHF. The DNA of the CDR3 is TGCAGTGCTAGAGTTGGGGGCGCCTCCTATAATTCACCCCTCCACTTT. The rearrangement uses TRBV20-1 and TRBJ1-6, with a weak D call TRBD1 (6 bases). The CDR3 covers 16 residues. Germline-derived CDR1 and CDR2 are DFQATT and SNEGSKA (reference sequence). Trimming removed 1 base at V and 0 bases at J, with 10 bases between.

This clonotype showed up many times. The DNA for the CDR3 is TGTGCCAGCAGTTCAGGACAGGGAAGATGGGCTGACGAGACCCAGTACTTC. It translates to CASSSGQGRWADETQYF. The gene calls are TRBV27 and TRBJ2-5; 8 bases are a match to TRBD1. This CDR3 region has 17 residues. Germline CDR1 and CDR2: MNHEY and SMNVEV (reference sequence). Germline trimming cut 4 bases from V and 5 bases from J; bases unmatched to any gene: 15.

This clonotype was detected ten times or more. The DNA for the CDR3 is TGTGCCAGCTCGCAGCAATCGGGGACAGTGAACACTGAAGCTTTCTTT. As protein: CASSQQSGTVNTEAFF. The chain uses TRBV18 and TRBJ1-1; 7 bases match TRBD1. CDR3 length equals 16 residues. The J segment lost 0 bases and the V segment lost 6 bases, leaving 10 bases of the junction unmatched. Germline V CDR1 and CDR2: KGHSH, LQKENI.

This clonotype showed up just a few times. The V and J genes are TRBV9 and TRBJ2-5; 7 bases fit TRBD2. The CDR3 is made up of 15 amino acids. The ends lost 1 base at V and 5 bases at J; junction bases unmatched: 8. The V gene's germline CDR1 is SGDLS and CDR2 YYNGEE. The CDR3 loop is CASSVLASGQETQYF. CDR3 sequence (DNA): TGTGCCAGCAGCGTACTGGCTAGCGGCCAGGAGACCCAGTACTTC.

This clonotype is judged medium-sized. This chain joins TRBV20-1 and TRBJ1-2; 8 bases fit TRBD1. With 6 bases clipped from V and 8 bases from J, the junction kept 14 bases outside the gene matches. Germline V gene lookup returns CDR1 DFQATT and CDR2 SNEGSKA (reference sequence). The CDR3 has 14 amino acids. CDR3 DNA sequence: TGCAGTGCCGTAGATCCAGGGGGCGCCCGAGGCTACACCTTC. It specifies CSAVDPGGARGYTF.

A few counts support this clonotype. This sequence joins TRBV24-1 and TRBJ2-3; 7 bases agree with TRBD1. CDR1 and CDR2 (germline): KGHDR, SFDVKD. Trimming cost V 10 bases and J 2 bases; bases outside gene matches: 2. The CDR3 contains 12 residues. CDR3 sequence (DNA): TGTGCCACGGGGACAGCCACAGATACGCAGTATTTT. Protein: CATGTATDTQYF.

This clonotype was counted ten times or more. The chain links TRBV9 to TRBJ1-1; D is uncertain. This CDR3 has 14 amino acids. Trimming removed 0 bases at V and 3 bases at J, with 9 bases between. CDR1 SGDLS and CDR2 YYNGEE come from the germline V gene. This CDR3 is CASSVVMNHTEAFF. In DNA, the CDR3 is TGTGCCAGCAGCGTAGTTATGAATCACACTGAAGCTTTCTTT.